Shown below are 24 T cell receptor beta chains from a single sample sequenced in a study of vaccination and CD4 T cells after COVID-19. Treatment in this sample: approximately 9-day PBMC culture with coronavirus spike peptide pools or control peptides (ViraFEST assay). Antigen specificity for these receptors is unknown. Cultured CD4+ T cell DNA was sequenced using the Oncomine TCR Beta short-read assay. TCRdb independently ran MiXCR on the PCR reads; one entry per CDR3 protein. Among 15,000 or so distinct CDR3 sequences listed, 43% were seen once. The specimen was CD4+ T cells from blood, cultured in vitro. The origin of the receptors is a human donor who had recovered from COVID-19.

This chain uses TRBV6-1 with TRBJ1-6; no definite D call. The ends were cut back, 7 bases at V and 6 bases at J, with 10 bases in the middle. Germline V gene lookup returns CDR1 MNHNS and CDR2 SASEGT. CDR3 size: 13 residues. The CDR3 DNA follows: TGTGCCAGCATTCTCGACCCTAATTCACCCCTCCACTTT. Its protein product is CASILDPNSPLHF.

Only a few counts were recorded for this clonotype. The chain is built from TRBV6-5 and TRBJ1-5; no clear D. Trimming took off 0 bases at V and 7 bases at J, with 13 bases between the two ends. This CDR3 is 15 amino acids long. Germline V lookup: CDR1 MNHEY, CDR2 SVGAGI. CDR3 protein: CASSYSNVGGQPQHF. CDR3 coding DNA: TGTGCCAGCAGTTACTCGAACGTGGGAGGACAGCCCCAGCATTTT.

Only a few counts were recorded for this clonotype. CDR3 protein: CAWSPGPNSPLHF. The CDR3 DNA follows: TGTGCCTGGAGTCCAGGTCCAAATTCACCCCTCCACTTT. The J gene is TRBJ1-6, the V gene TRBV30, with D unclear. V was pared by 2 bases and J by 7 bases, with 9 bases between. CDR3 size: 13 residues. Germline CDR1 reads GTSNPN; CDR2 reads SVGIG (reference sequence).

The table lists this clonotype with a few counts. The J gene is TRBJ2-7, the V gene TRBV20-1, with TRBD2 identical over 10 bases. This CDR3 region has 14 residues. Germline-derived CDR1 and CDR2 are DFQATT and SNEGSKA (reference sequence). The ends lost 5 bases at V and 7 bases at J; junction bases unmatched: 11. The CDR3 is CSADQRTSGKEQYF. The CDR3 DNA reads TGCAGTGCTGACCAACGGACTAGCGGCAAAGAGCAGTACTTC.

The chain joins TRBV6-1 to TRBJ1-5; TRBD1 is a possible D gene (6 bases). V was shortened by 6 bases and J by 3 bases, with 15 bases between the two germline ends. Looked up from germline, CDR1 is MNHNS and CDR2 is SASEGT. This CDR3 is 15 amino acids long. The chain's CDR3 is CASSPQGTDNQPQHF. The CDR3 DNA is TGTGCCAGCAGCCCACAGGGCACCGACAATCAGCCCCAGCATTTT.

This clonotype came up a few times. The genes are TRBV2 and TRBJ2-5; 9 bases are a match to TRBD2. The germline CDR1 and CDR2 sequences are SNHLY and FYNNEI. This CDR3 comprises 16 residues. Losses at the gene ends were 5 bases for V and 5 bases for J; bases not matched to a gene: 12. Here the CDR3 DNA reads TGTGCCAGCAGTAGGAATGTAGCGGGGGAGGAGGAGACCCAGTACTTC. Residues: CASSRNVAGEEETQYF.

V is TRBV21-1 and J is TRBJ2-2; the table gives TRBD1 as D, unverified against the DNA. TRBV21-1 is a pseudogene. This CDR3 has 15 amino acids. The CDR3 sequence is CASSKWGPNTGELFF. The CDR3 coding sequence is TGTGCCAGCAGCAAATGGGGGCCGAACACCGGGGAGCTGTTTTTT.

This clonotype came up a few times. The chain carries TRBV7-3 and TRBJ2-1, with 9 bases fitting TRBD2. Germline CDR1 is SGHTA and CDR2 is FQGTGA. This CDR3 has 15 residues. V gave up 1 base and J gave up 5 bases; unmatched junction bases: 3. Here the CDR3 reads CASSLMTSGNNEQFF. The CDR3 region has the DNA TGTGCCAGCAGCTTAATGACTAGCGGCAACAATGAGCAGTTCTTC.

This clonotype was seen a single time. Compared with germline, one end of the junction differs, possibly owing to a read error. The chain joins TRBV6-1 to TRBJ2-5, with a weak D call TRBD1 (6 bases). The germline CDR1 and CDR2 sequences are MNHNS and SASEGT. This CDR3 spans 14 amino acids. The CDR3 nucleotides are TGTGCCAGCAGAGTGAACAGGGCCCAAAAGACCCAGTACTTC. Translated, it gives CASRVNRAQKTQYF.

The chain has TRBV9 and TRBJ2-7, with TRBD1 matching over 7 bases. CDR3 length: 14 amino acids. From germline, CDR1 is SGDLS and CDR2 YYNGEE. V was pared by 5 bases and J by 4 bases, with 9 bases of the junction left unmatched. CDR3 in amino acids: CASSLTQQGYEQYF. CDR3 DNA sequence: TGTGCCAGCAGTCTGACCCAACAGGGGTACGAGCAGTACTTC.

This chain connects TRBV24-1 to TRBJ2-3; 7 nucleotides agree with TRBD2. The junction had 6 bases not matched to a gene; V was cut back by 7 bases and J by 6 bases. CDR1 KGHDR and CDR2 SFDVKD come from the germline V gene. This CDR3 contains 13 residues. CDR3 amino acids: CATSLAGRDTQYF. For the CDR3, the DNA is TGTGCCACCAGCTTAGCGGGCAGGGATACGCAGTATTTT.

This clonotype was observed a handful of times. The gene calls are TRBV28 and TRBJ1-5; no reliable D call. CDR3 length: 14 residues. V gave up 1 base and J gave up 6 bases, with 10 bases separating them. Germline V gives CDR1 MDHEN, CDR2 SYDVKM. The CDR3 coding sequence is TGTGCCAGCAGTTTATACGGCCTTTCTCAGCCCCAGCATTTT. Its translation is CASSLYGLSQPQHF.

The chain has TRBV19 and TRBJ1-1; D uncertain. CDR3 length: 15 residues. Germline V lookup: CDR1 LNHDA, CDR2 SQIVND (reference sequence). The ends were cut back, 6 bases at V and 0 bases at J, with 14 bases in the middle. The CDR3 region is CASSAYTTMNTEAFF. The CDR3 DNA follows: TGTGCCAGTAGCGCTTATACTACCATGAACACTGAAGCTTTCTTT.

This clonotype was counted between two and nine times. The CDR3 DNA sequence: TGTGCCAGCAGCACAGGGCCGTCTGGAAACACCATATATTTT. Amino acids: CASSTGPSGNTIYF. The rearrangement uses TRBV7-2 and TRBJ1-3; the D gene is possibly TRBD1 (6 bases). The CDR3 spans 14 residues. The germline V gene encodes CDR1 SGHTA and CDR2 FQGNSA. Deletions cut 5 bases from V and 1 base from J, with 9 bases between. Full variable domain (remainder filled in from reference TRBV7-2 and TRBJ1-3): GAGVSQSPSNKVTEKGKDVELRCDPISGHTALYWYRQSLGQGLEFLIYFQGNSAPDKSGLPSDRFSAERTGGSVSTLTIQRTQQEDSAVYLCASSTGPSGNTIYFGEGSWLTVV.

The chain recombines TRBV12-3 or TRBV12-4 with TRBJ1-2, with a possible D match to TRBD1 (6 bases). V was cut by 4 bases and J by 4 bases, with 10 bases left in between. The CDR3 sequence is 13 residues long. CDR3 nucleotide sequence: TGTGCCAGCAGTTACGACAGGACCTATGGCTACACCTTC. This codes for CASSYDRTYGYTF.

The rearrangement uses TRBV7-6 and TRBJ2-4; TRBD2 matches 9 bases. The V gene's germline CDR1 is SGHVS and CDR2 FNYEAQ. J gave up 4 bases and V 7 bases, and 11 bases lay outside the gene matches. The CDR3 runs 16 residues. This CDR3 reads CASNNPATSGKNIQYF. The DNA for the CDR3 is TGTGCCAGCAACAACCCCGCGACTAGCGGTAAAAACATTCAGTACTTC.

V is TRBV5-4 and J is TRBJ1-2; D call uncertain. Germline V gene lookup returns CDR1 SGHNT and CDR2 YYREEE (reference sequence). Deletions cut 6 bases from V and 0 bases from J, with 15 bases between. CDR3 length equals 15 residues. This chain's CDR3 is CASTLREASNYGYTF. The DNA of the CDR3 is TGTGCCAGCACCTTACGGGAGGCGTCTAACTATGGCTACACCTTC.

The chain carries TRBV20-1 and TRBJ2-1, with D perhaps given as TRBD1 or TRBD2 (5 bases each). Germline V gene lookup returns CDR1 DFQATT and CDR2 SNEGSKA (reference sequence). This CDR3 spans 15 amino acids. Trimming shortened V by 3 bases and J by 2 bases, and 14 bases separated the two germline ends. The CDR3 here is CSARGRTRTYNEQFF. CDR3 nucleotides: TGCAGTGCTAGGGGACGTACACGAACCTACAATGAGCAGTTCTTC.

This clonotype has just a few counts. The chain combines TRBV5-4 with TRBJ1-2, with 8 bases aligning to TRBD1. Germline assignment: CDR1 SGHNT and CDR2 YYREEE (reference sequence). The J segment lost 2 bases and the V segment lost 5 bases, leaving 5 bases of the junction unmatched. The CDR3 covers 14 residues. The CDR3 sequence is CASSTQGGNYGYTF. The DNA of the CDR3 is TGTGCCAGCAGTACACAGGGGGGGAACTATGGCTACACCTTC.

The chain uses TRBV6-1 and TRBJ2-5, with a tentative D call TRBD1 (6 bases). This CDR3 has 12 amino acids. Trimming took 5 bases from V and 5 from J, leaving 9 bases between them. The V gene's germline CDR1 is MNHNS and CDR2 SASEGT. In DNA, the CDR3 is TGTGCCAGCAGTACAGGGATGGAGACCCAGTACTTC. This sequence encodes CASSTGMETQYF.

V is TRBV7-2 and J is TRBJ2-2; 8 bases are shared with TRBD2. Germline values: CDR1 SGHTA, CDR2 FQGNSA. J lost 7 bases, V lost 1 base, and 8 bases had no gene match. The CDR3 extends over 16 amino acids. The CDR3 is CASSLVSGGSGGELFF. Written as DNA, the CDR3 is TGTGCCAGCAGCTTAGTATCGGGGGGGTCCGGCGGGGAGCTGTTTTTT.

As to this clonotype: A junction end diverges from the germline sequence, so it may reflect a read error. This chain joins TRBV6-5 and TRBJ1-1; 8 bases fit TRBD1. Germline CDR1 and CDR2: MNHEY and SVGAGI. CDR3 size: 13 residues. The CDR3 nucleotides are TGTGCCAGCAGTTACCGACAGGGGACTGGAGCTTTCTTT. Protein sequence: CASSYRQGTGAFF.

This chain connects TRBV6-1 to TRBJ2-2, with 8 positions matching TRBD2. The junction had 10 bases not matched to a gene; V was cut back by 6 bases and J by 10 bases. Germline lookup yields CDR1 MNHNS and CDR2 SASEGT. The CDR3 runs 14 residues. The CDR3 nucleotides are TGTGCCAGCAGATTAGCGGGAACTGCGGTGGAGCTGTTTTTT. Its translation is CASRLAGTAVELFF.

A few counts support this clonotype. The chain has TRBV19 and TRBJ1-2; no clear D. This CDR3 spans 16 amino acids. Trimming took 1 base from V and 7 from J, leaving 19 bases between them. The germline V gene encodes CDR1 LNHDA and CDR2 SQIVND (reference sequence). CDR3 in amino acids: CASSIVLDGGFGGYTF. CDR3 DNA: TGTGCCAGTAGTATAGTTCTGGATGGTGGGTTTGGTGGCTACACCTTC.